This entry is about one T cell receptor (beta chain). Antigen specificity is unknown. The entry originates in a study of cytomegalovirus exposure and HLA in healthy donors. Findings of the study overall: Roughly 170 TCR beta chains were listed as cytomegalovirus-associated. Earlier analysis looked at TCR beta V segments, and most were productive about 87% or about 30% of the time.

Primers included in the PCR were 60 Vbeta and 13 Jbeta primers. Generated by immunoSEQ multiplex PCR, the TCRdb table keeps only in-frame clones and is missing some. This sample has about 140,000 clones; approximately 80% occur once, and the top ten carry under 2.5%. The source is a man under 40 in good health and CMV-seronegative. The sequenced material came from PBMCs.

CDR3 region: CASSLGQGVEKLFF. CDR3 nucleotides: TGTGCCAGCAGCTTGGGCCAGGGGGTTGAAAAACTGTTTTTT. The rearrangement links TRBV5-8 to TRBJ1-4; 7 bases map to TRBD1. Germline V gives CDR1 SGHTS, CDR2 YDEGEE. The CDR3 covers 14 residues. J gave up 7 bases and V 0 bases, and 3 bases lay outside the gene matches.